This T cell receptor beta chain was profiled in a study of T cells in tumors after PD-1 blockade. Overall study findings and caveats: Peripheral recruitment is suggested, as some novel exhausted tumor clones were in pre-treatment blood.

The germline CDR1 and CDR2 sequences are LGHDT and YNNKEL (reference sequence). Trimming at V came to 5 bases and at J to 5 bases, leaving 5 bases not matched to a gene. The CDR3 length is 14 residues. This clone was detected only once. As yet, its antigen is unknown. Sequencing used immunoSEQ multiplex PCR; TCRdb keeps in-frame clones, though not all of them. The table includes around 50,000 clones, around 85% detected once. Template: tumor biopsy or peripheral blood genomic DNA, about 550-6,500 ng per sample. The TCR was taken from a human donor with advanced basal cell or squamous cell carcinoma (not recorded which). This specimen was PBMCs, taken before anti-PD-1 therapy. The chain links TRBV3-1 (or the pseudogene TRBV3-2) to TRBJ2-7; 11 bases are a match to TRBD2. Here the CDR3 DNA reads TGTGCCAGCAGCTCAACTAGCGGGAGCCACGAGCAGTACTTC. It encodes CASSSTSGSHEQYF.